A selection of T cell receptor beta chains follows, all from one sample in a study of monozygotic twins with inflammatory bowel disease. From the 5' RACE reads, TCRdb lists one entry per CDR3 protein and no DNA. The sample totals fewer than 550,000 distinct CDR3 sequences. Material for sequencing was blood. The receptor set was obtained from a human donor with ulcerative colitis or Crohn's disease, or a healthy co-twin of an affected twin (not recorded which). Both conserved end residues are part of each CDR3. The order of the fields is J gene, V gene, CDR3 protein.

J gene: TRBJ2-5
V gene: TRBV5-1
CDR3 protein: CASSPPTPQETQYF

J gene: TRBJ2-3
V gene: TRBV5-1
CDR3 protein: CASSLPGAGSDTQYF

J gene: TRBJ1-4
V gene: TRBV19
CDR3 protein: CASSRSNEKLFF

J gene: TRBJ2-7
V gene: TRBV12-3/TRBV12-4
CDR3 protein: CASSLVGGEYEQYF

J gene: TRBJ2-3
V gene: TRBV6-5
CDR3 protein: CASSYSSGGPSDTQYF

J gene: TRBJ2-5
V gene: TRBV7-3
CDR3 protein: CASSHTGTPGETQYF

J gene: TRBJ1-6
V gene: TRBV6-2/TRBV6-3
CDR3 protein: CASSSSVNSPLHF

J gene: TRBJ2-1
V gene: TRBV9
CDR3 protein: CASSPFWAGNNEQFF

J gene: TRBJ2-3
V gene: TRBV4-2
CDR3 protein: CASRSIQGISTDTQYF

J gene: TRBJ1-2
V gene: TRBV25-1
CDR3 protein: CASSGLRQGYGYTF

J gene: TRBJ2-1
V gene: TRBV7-2
CDR3 protein: CASSPGEVGILMF

J gene: TRBJ2-7
V gene: TRBV13
CDR3 protein: CASSSTGTGGNEQYF

J gene: TRBJ2-7
V gene: TRBV27
CDR3 protein: CASRSGPYEQYF

J gene: TRBJ1-5
V gene: TRBV18
CDR3 protein: CASSPRGGDVNQPQHF

J gene: TRBJ2-3
V gene: TRBV24-1
CDR3 protein: CATSPGGPPDTQYF

J gene: TRBJ1-2
V gene: TRBV9
CDR3 protein: CASSVATAINYGYTF

J gene: TRBJ2-2
V gene: TRBV24-1
CDR3 protein: CATSAETSASTGELFF

J gene: TRBJ1-6
V gene: TRBV5-1
CDR3 protein: CASSLVQENSPLHF

J gene: TRBJ2-7
V gene: TRBV5-1
CDR3 protein: CASSLVRDDYEQYF

J gene: TRBJ2-2
V gene: TRBV7-9
CDR3 protein: CASSGGIGELFF

J gene: TRBJ2-1
V gene: TRBV20-1
CDR3 protein: CSAAFRDRYYNEQFF

J gene: TRBJ1-1
V gene: TRBV6-2/TRBV6-3
CDR3 protein: CASSYPAGTAMNTEAFF

J gene: TRBJ2-2
V gene: TRBV7-6
CDR3 protein: CASSSSGQGTGELFF

J gene: TRBJ2-1
V gene: TRBV9
CDR3 protein: CASSVWTSGTYNEQFF

J gene: TRBJ1-2
V gene: TRBV28
CDR3 protein: CASSSSNYGYTF

J gene: TRBJ2-7
V gene: TRBV5-1
CDR3 protein: CASSSSSYEQYF

J gene: TRBJ1-1
V gene: TRBV7-8
CDR3 protein: CASLMAGRKDTEAFF

J gene: TRBJ2-7
V gene: TRBV7-2
CDR3 protein: CASSFSQTYEQYF

J gene: TRBJ1-4
V gene: TRBV19
CDR3 protein: CASSPGSINEKLFF

J gene: TRBJ1-1
V gene: TRBV2
CDR3 protein: CASSAKVGAFF

J gene: TRBJ2-1
V gene: TRBV27
CDR3 protein: CASRVAGHNEQFF

J gene: TRBJ1-5
V gene: TRBV7-2
CDR3 protein: CASSPRTGEGQPQHF

J gene: TRBJ2-3
V gene: TRBV6-2/TRBV6-3
CDR3 protein: CASRTETSTDTQYF

J gene: TRBJ2-7
V gene: TRBV5-1
CDR3 protein: CASSPTAGSVYEQYF

J gene: TRBJ2-1
V gene: TRBV5-6
CDR3 protein: CASSRPAGDGLDNEQFF

J gene: TRBJ1-1
V gene: TRBV20-1
CDR3 protein: CSAGGRSATEAFF

J gene: TRBJ2-4
V gene: TRBV6-1
CDR3 protein: CASRPESLGAKNIQYF

J gene: TRBJ1-1
V gene: TRBV5-8
CDR3 protein: CASSPGILTGYTEAFF

J gene: TRBJ2-5
V gene: TRBV29-1
CDR3 protein: CSVGDFKQETQYF

J gene: TRBJ2-5
V gene: TRBV5-1
CDR3 protein: CASSRTGGRETQYF

J gene: TRBJ1-1
V gene: TRBV7-2
CDR3 protein: CASSPRQFTEAFF

J gene: TRBJ2-5
V gene: TRBV7-2
CDR3 protein: CASSPRSGGPETQYF

J gene: TRBJ2-1
V gene: TRBV11-2
CDR3 protein: CASSLYSAGTDNEQFF

J gene: TRBJ2-5
V gene: TRBV5-1
CDR3 protein: CASSLVGQNIEQETQYF

J gene: TRBJ2-3
V gene: TRBV5-6
CDR3 protein: CASSLSLTSGDTQYF

J gene: TRBJ2-2
V gene: TRBV7-6
CDR3 protein: CASSFLGRANTGELFF

J gene: TRBJ2-7
V gene: TRBV7-2
CDR3 protein: CASSLQNNQAYEQYF

J gene: TRBJ2-7
V gene: TRBV5-5
CDR3 protein: CASRVDRNHYEQYF

J gene: TRBJ2-3
V gene: TRBV9
CDR3 protein: CASSVTSGAGGLDTQYF

J gene: TRBJ2-7
V gene: TRBV28
CDR3 protein: CASSLARNEQYF

J gene: TRBJ2-5
V gene: TRBV20-1
CDR3 protein: CSGQRLETQYF

J gene: TRBJ2-1
V gene: TRBV7-6
CDR3 protein: CASSGLAGVHNEQFF

J gene: TRBJ2-3
V gene: TRBV7-9
CDR3 protein: CASSSQGAAADTQYF

J gene: TRBJ2-7
V gene: TRBV7-2
CDR3 protein: CASSFSNYEQYF

J gene: TRBJ2-3
V gene: TRBV7-2
CDR3 protein: CASSLAGLASTDTQYF

J gene: TRBJ2-5
V gene: TRBV9
CDR3 protein: CASSPGLKETQYF

J gene: TRBJ2-2
V gene: TRBV10-3
CDR3 protein: CAIGSGRPGGELFF

J gene: TRBJ2-1
V gene: TRBV20-1
CDR3 protein: CSARDSGTANNEQFF

J gene: TRBJ2-3
V gene: TRBV6-1
CDR3 protein: CASSVDTSLGADTQYF